The next 25 T cell receptor beta chains were all read from a single sample in a study of CD8 T cells in Susac syndrome. After extraction with the RNeasy kit, roughly 0.5 to 1 ug of the RNA was reverse transcribed using random hexamers. TCRdb reprocessed the immunoSEQ multiplex PCR reads with MiXCR, giving one entry per CDR3 protein. The table lists about 150,000 distinct CDR3 sequences, around 96% of them singletons. Sequenced material: CD4+ T cells from PBMCs. The source is a human donor with multiple sclerosis.

J is TRBJ2-3 and V is TRBV7-9; D not resolved. V dropped 7 bases and J dropped 0 bases, with 5 bases sitting between them. This CDR3 region has 12 residues. Germline V gene data show CDR1 as SEHNR and CDR2 as FQNEAQ (reference sequence). The CDR3 bases are TGTGCCAGCAACCCAAGCACAGATACGCAGTATTTT. This sequence encodes CASNPSTDTQYF.

This clonotype has just a few counts. The chain combines TRBV6-2 or TRBV6-3 with TRBJ2-3; no reliable D call. V was trimmed by 2 bases and J by 8 bases, leaving 14 bases between them. Germline V lookup: CDR1 MNHEY, CDR2 SVGEGT. The CDR3 covers 14 residues. DNA for the CDR3: TGTGCCAGCAGTTACATCGCGAGCCCGAGTACGCAGTATTTT. Protein: CASSYIASPSTQYF.

This rearrangement joins TRBV28 to TRBJ1-2; a possible D gene is TRBD1 (6 bases). This CDR3 region has 12 residues. Trimming removed 9 bases at V and 4 bases at J, with 12 bases between. From germline, CDR1 is MDHEN and CDR2 SYDVKM. The DNA for the CDR3 is TGTGCCAGTGGGGGGCAGGCCTATGGCTACACCTTC. This codes for CASGGQAYGYTF.

CDR3 bases: TGCGCCAGCAGCTTGGTCTCCGGGACAGGGAACACCGGGGAGCTGTTTTTT. Its translation is CASSLVSGTGNTGELFF. The chain employs TRBV5-1 and TRBJ2-2; 8 positions match TRBD1. The CDR3 runs to 17 residues. CDR1 is SGHRS, CDR2 YFSETQ, per germline. J lost 1 base, V lost 0 bases, and 5 bases had no gene match.

V and J are TRBV20-1 and TRBJ2-7, with TRBD2 matching 11 bases. Losses at the gene ends were 0 bases for V and 3 bases for J; bases not matched to a gene: 7. CDR1 is DFQATT, CDR2 SNEGSKA, per germline (reference sequence). The CDR3 has 16 residues. The CDR3 sequence: CSARDGLAGGFYEQYF. The CDR3 coding sequence is TGCAGTGCTAGAGATGGACTAGCGGGCGGATTCTACGAGCAGTACTTC.

The gene calls are TRBV19 and TRBJ2-7; weak D call: TRBD2 (5 bases). The germline CDR1 and CDR2 sequences are LNHDA and SQIVND (reference sequence). V lost 7 bases, J lost 5 bases, and 18 bases lay in between. CDR3 length: 14 amino acids. This CDR3 reads CASNPEARSHEQYF. CDR3 DNA sequence: TGTGCCAGTAACCCGGAGGCCCGAAGCCACGAGCAGTACTTC. Complete variable domain (other parts from reference TRBV19 and TRBJ2-7): DGGITQSPKYLFRKEGQNVTLSCEQNLNHDAMYWYRQDPGQGLRLIYYSQIVNDFQKGDIAEGYSVSREKKESFPLTVTSAQKNPTAFYLCASNPEARSHEQYFGPGTRLTVT.

The chain joins TRBV24-1 to TRBJ2-3; D gene ambiguous. This CDR3 is 15 amino acids long. CDR1 is KGHDR, CDR2 SFDVKD, per germline. V was shortened by 3 bases and J by 6 bases, with 15 bases between the two germline ends. The CDR3 sequence is CATSDPPPSPDTQYF. The CDR3 nucleotides read TGTGCCACCAGTGATCCACCACCGTCCCCGGATACGCAGTATTTT.

The chain couples TRBV6-6 to TRBJ2-3; no definite D call. The ends were cut back, 6 bases at V and 2 bases at J, with 6 bases in the middle. The CDR3 extends over 12 amino acids. CDR1 is MNHNY, CDR2 SVGAGI, per germline (reference sequence). CDR3 in DNA: TGTGCCAGCAGGGAAACCACAGATACGCAGTATTTT. As protein: CASRETTDTQYF.

The rearrangement joins TRBV6-1 to TRBJ2-3; 9 positions agree with TRBD1. Trimming at V came to 8 bases and at J to 8 bases, leaving 8 bases not matched to a gene. The CDR3 is made up of 13 amino acids. Germline assignment: CDR1 MNHNS and CDR2 SASEGT. The CDR3 region has the DNA TGTGCCAGCCGGGACAGGGTAATCGGTACGCAGTATTTT. Its translation: CASRDRVIGTQYF.

The chain recombines TRBV18 with TRBJ1-1; D remains ambiguous. Germline V gene data show CDR1 as KGHSH and CDR2 as LQKENI. The CDR3 has 14 amino acids. Deletions cut 6 bases from V and 0 bases from J, with 11 bases between. For the CDR3, the DNA is TGTGCCAGCTCTAGTAGGTCAATGAACACTGAAGCTTTCTTT. This encodes CASSSRSMNTEAFF.

The gene calls are TRBV10-3 and TRBJ2-1; D not certain. Trimming cost V 2 bases and J 6 bases, with 2 bases left between them. This CDR3 has 11 amino acids. CDR1 ENHRY and CDR2 SYGVKD come from the germline V gene. The CDR3 loop reads CAISEVNEQFF. The CDR3 nucleotides read TGTGCCATCAGTGAGGTCAATGAGCAGTTCTTC.

This chain joins TRBV9 and TRBJ2-6; tentatively, D is TRBD1 or TRBD2 (5 bases each). The CDR3 extends over 17 amino acids. Trimming removed 4 bases at V and 0 bases at J, with 14 bases between. Germline-derived CDR1 and CDR2 are SGDLS and YYNGEE. The CDR3, as DNA: TGTGCCAGCAGCCCTCGGGACGGCTACTCTGGGGCCAACGTCCTGACTTTC. Translated, it gives CASSPRDGYSGANVLTF.

The V call is TRBV27, the J call TRBJ1-1; 7 bases line up with TRBD1. CDR1 is MNHEY, CDR2 SMNVEV, per germline (reference sequence). J lost 10 bases, V lost 5 bases, and 10 bases had no gene match. The length of the CDR3 is 13 residues. The DNA for the CDR3 is TGTGCCAGCAGTCCCCGACAGGGTGGAGCAGCTTTCTTT. This encodes CASSPRQGGAAFF.

The rearrangement joins TRBV27 to TRBJ1-5, with D maybe TRBD1 (6 bases). V lost 7 bases to trimming and J lost 2 bases, with 12 bases between them. The CDR3 sequence is 14 residues long. The V gene's germline CDR1 is MNHEY and CDR2 SMNVEV (reference sequence). CDR3 region: CASTFRQGNQPQHF. The CDR3 nucleotides read TGTGCCAGCACCTTCCGACAGGGCAATCAGCCCCAGCATTTT.

This chain connects TRBV7-8 to TRBJ1-6, with 9 bases lining up with TRBD1. Per the germline V gene, CDR1 is SGHVS and CDR2 is FQNEAQ. The ends lost 5 bases at V and 7 bases at J; junction bases unmatched: 9. CDR3 length: 16 residues. The CDR3 region is CASSLTQGATNSPLHF. Written as DNA, the CDR3 is TGTGCCAGCAGCCTAACACAGGGGGCGACAAATTCACCCCTCCACTTT.

The V call is TRBV28, the J call TRBJ2-7; TRBD1 matches at 9 bases. CDR3 size: 15 residues. CDR1 and CDR2 from the germline V gene are MDHEN and SYDVKM. J gave up 0 bases and V 6 bases, and 6 bases lay outside the gene matches. CDR3 coding DNA: TGTGCCAGCAGCTTAATGGGACAGGGCTCCTACGAGCAGTACTTC. Translated: CASSLMGQGSYEQYF.

The rearrangement joins TRBV29-1 to TRBJ2-1, with D possibly matching TRBD2 (7 bases). V was shortened by 6 bases and J by 7 bases, with 19 bases between the two germline ends. The CDR3 is 14 residues long. The germline CDR1 and CDR2 sequences are SQVTM and ANQGSEA. This CDR3 reads CSVGRGAASNEQFF. The CDR3, as DNA: TGCAGCGTCGGACGGGGGGCCGCTTCGAATGAGCAGTTCTTC.

This sequence joins TRBV27 and TRBJ2-7, with D tentatively TRBD1 (6 bases). The V gene lost 6 bases and the J gene lost 4 bases, with 16 bases spanning the gap. The germline V gene encodes CDR1 MNHEY and CDR2 SMNVEV (reference sequence). CDR3 length equals 14 residues. The CDR3 DNA is TGTGCCAGCAGCCTAGGGGGATCTGAATACGAGCAGTACTTC. As protein: CASSLGGSEYEQYF.

The chain carries TRBV15 and TRBJ2-7, with no clear D. V shed 5 bases and J shed 5 bases, with 7 bases lying between them. This CDR3 contains 11 residues. Germline CDR1 and CDR2: LNHNV and YYDKDF (reference sequence). The chain's CDR3 is CATSLTDEQYF. CDR3 nucleotide sequence: TGTGCCACCAGCCTTACGGACGAGCAGTACTTC.

The CDR3 coding sequence is TGTGCCAGCAGCTCGGACAGGGACACTGAAGCTTTCTTT. This encodes CASSSDRDTEAFF. The rearrangement uses TRBV7-3 and TRBJ1-1; 8 bases map to TRBD1. V was clipped by 4 bases and J by 3 bases; unmatched bases: 1. The V gene's germline CDR1 is SGHTA and CDR2 FQGTGA. This CDR3 comprises 13 residues.

In DNA form, the CDR3 reads TGCAGTGCTAGCCTGACTAGCGGGAGTCTCCAGGAGCAGTACTTC. It yields the protein CSASLTSGSLQEQYF. The genes are TRBV20-1 and TRBJ2-7, with 12 bases fitting TRBD2. CDR3 length: 15 amino acids. Germline V lookup: CDR1 DFQATT, CDR2 SNEGSKA (reference sequence). V was clipped by 3 bases and J by 7 bases; unmatched bases: 10.

CDR3 protein: CASSTRDTAYEQYF. The CDR3 coding sequence is TGTGCCAGCAGTACCCGGGACACCGCCTACGAGCAGTACTTC. The V call is TRBV6-5, the J call TRBJ2-7, with a weak D call TRBD1 (6 bases). CDR3 length: 14 amino acids. Between the trimmed V and J ends, which lost 5 bases and 2 bases, there was a span of 13 bases. The germline CDR1 and CDR2 sequences are MNHEY and SVGAGI.

The rearrangement links TRBV19 to TRBJ1-2; D unclear. The CDR3 is 13 amino acids. The V gene's germline CDR1 is LNHDA and CDR2 SQIVND (reference sequence). V lost 5 bases to trimming and J lost 4 bases, with 11 bases between them. The CDR3 sequence is CASSPDWVYGYTF. The CDR3 region has the DNA TGTGCCAGTAGTCCGGACTGGGTCTATGGCTACACCTTC.

This rearrangement joins TRBV28 to TRBJ1-1; D is ambiguous. This CDR3 spans 12 amino acids. Trimming removed 6 bases from V and 4 bases from J, with 9 bases in between. Germline V gene sequence: CDR1 MDHEN, CDR2 SYDVKM. The CDR3 DNA is TGTGCCAGCAGCCCAAAAGTCACTGAAGCTTTCTTT. Protein: CASSPKVTEAFF.

J is TRBJ2-7 and V is TRBV28; TRBD1 aligns across 9 bases. Germline V gene sequence: CDR1 MDHEN, CDR2 SYDVKM. The CDR3 contains 19 residues. Trimming cost V 7 bases and J 5 bases; bases outside gene matches: 24. In DNA, the CDR3 is TGTGCCAGCATCATCTTTAACCCGGGACAGGGACCGACTGAGGACGAGCAGTACTTC. Translated, it gives CASIIFNPGQGPTEDEQYF.